The rows below give T cell receptor beta chains drawn from one sample of a study of T cell clones after liver transplantation. Assay: immunoSEQ multiplex PCR; the TCRdb copy retains only in-frame clones and omits some. The sample carries around 77,000 clones, over 70% recorded once. The material sequenced was CD4+ T cells from blood, taken 12 months after liver transplant. The receptors stem from a human patient who received a liver transplant. Some T cells here may be from the graft donor. Both conserved end residues are part of each CDR3. D genes are given only for firm matches. Not every row has a clone size; where given, it reads once, few, many or a size class.

>NA|TRBJ1-4|TRBV9|NA
TGTGCCAGCAGCGTCCAACAGGGAACTAATGAAAAACTGTTTTTT
CASSVQQGTNEKLFF
>NA|TRBJ2-1|TRBV27|NA
TGTGCCAGCAGTTCCTTGGGGTCGAGCTCCTACAATGAGCAGTTCTTC
CASSSLGSSSYNEQFF
>NA|TRBJ2-1|TRBV5-4|TRBD1
TGTGCCAGCAGCTTGGATGGGACAGCCTCCTACAATGAGCAGTTCTTC
CASSLDGTASYNEQFF
>NA|TRBJ2-7|TRBV14|NA
TGTGCCAGCAGCGCGAACAGGGCCGGGGGGCAGTACTTC
CASSANRAGGQYF
>NA|TRBJ1-4|TRBV5-1|NA
TGCGCCAGCAGCTTGGGGGACCTCGGGAAACTGTTTTTT
CASSLGDLGKLFF
>once|TRBJ2-1|TRBV5-1|NA
TGCGCCAGCAGCTTGGTCGGGGGAGGTGTGAGTGAGCAGTTCTTC
CASSLVGGGVSEQFF
>few|TRBJ2-1|TRBV2|TRBD2
TGTGCCAGCAGTGGAGGGAGGGCCCTCGGTGAGCAGTTCTTC
CASSGGRALGEQFF
>few|TRBJ1-1|TRBV6-5|TRBD1
TGTGCCAGCAGTAAACAGGGGATGAACACTGAAGCTTTCTTT
CASSKQGMNTEAFF
>NA|TRBJ1-5|TRBV9|NA
TGTGCCAGCAGCGTAGACAGTGCCTATCAGCCCCAGCATTTT
CASSVDSAYQPQHF
>NA|TRBJ2-7|TRBV4-3|NA
TGCGCCAGCAGCCACCTCCGGGGAAGCTCCTACGAGCAGTACTTC
CASSHLRGSSYEQYF
>NA|TRBJ1-1|TRBV28|NA
TGTGCCAGCAGCACGCTAGTATCGTATGAGAATGAAGCTTTCTTT
CASSTLVSYENEAFF
>NA|TRBJ1-2|TRBV2|NA
TGTGCCAGCAGTGTCAGGCAGGGAGATGGCTACACCTTC
CASSVRQGDGYTF
>NA|TRBJ2-7|TRBV5-1|TRBD2
TGCGCCAGCAGCCTATACTCCAGCGGGAGGCCCCGCGAGCAGTACTTC
CASSLYSSGRPREQYF
>NA|TRBJ2-2|TRBV5-8|NA
TGTGCCAGCAGCCTGGGACTCCGAACCGGGGAGCTGTTTTTT
CASSLGLRTGELFF
>NA|TRBJ2-1|TRBV5-1|NA
TGCGCCAGCAGCTTGGAGGGTCTCTCCTACAATGAGCAGTTCTTC
CASSLEGLSYNEQFF
>NA|TRBJ2-3|TRBV2|NA
TGTGCCAGCAGTCCGCACGACAGCACAGATACGCAGTATTTT
CASSPHDSTDTQYF
>NA|TRBJ1-2|TRBV19|TRBD1
TGTGCCAGTAGCCCGGGACAGGGGAACTATGGCTACACCTTC
CASSPGQGNYGYTF
>NA|TRBJ1-2|TRBV9|NA
TGTGCCAGCAGCGCTCAGACAGAACTCAACTATGGCTACACCTTC
CASSAQTELNYGYTF
>NA|TRBJ2-6|TRBV4-1|NA
TGCGCCAGCAGCCCCCGGGATACTGGGGCCAACGTCCTGACTTTC
CASSPRDTGANVLTF
>NA|TRBJ2-1|TRBV5-1|NA
TGCGCCAGCAGCTTGGAATTTGGTGAGCAGTTCTTC
CASSLEFGEQFF
>NA|TRBJ2-1|TRBV29-1|TRBD2
TGCAGCGTTAATAGCGGGAGCGATGAGCAGTTCTTC
CSVNSGSDEQFF
>NA|TRBJ1-1|TRBV6-5|NA
TGTGCCAGCAGTTCGTCAGGGGCTGTCACTGAAGCTTTCTTT
CASSSSGAVTEAFF
>NA|TRBJ2-5|TRBV15|NA
TGTGCCACCAGCAGAGATGGGGAGACCCAGTACTTC
CATSRDGETQYF
>NA|TRBJ1-2|TRBV28|NA
TGTGCCAGCAGTTTGAGGCAGGAACTCTATGGCTACACCTTC
CASSLRQELYGYTF
>NA|TRBJ2-1|TRBV6-1|NA
TGTGCCAGCAGTGAAATCATCGAGGGAACGAATGAGCAGTTCTTC
CASSEIIEGTNEQFF
>NA|TRBJ2-7|TRBV6-1|NA
TGTGCCAGCAGTGGGGCCTACGAGCAGTACTTC
CASSGAYEQYF
>NA|TRBJ2-1|TRBV28|TRBD1
TGTGCCAGCACCGGGACAGTCAATGAGCAGTTCTTC
CASTGTVNEQFF
>NA|TRBJ1-4|TRBV4-1|NA
TGCGCCAGCAGCCATCCGAGGGGCACGACTAATGAAAAACTGTTTTTT
CASSHPRGTTNEKLFF
>NA|TRBJ2-5|TRBV7-8|NA
TGTGCCAGCAGCTTAATGGTGGGGCGAGAGACCCAGTACTTC
CASSLMVGRETQYF
>NA|TRBJ2-2|TRBV7-9|TRBD2
TGTGCCAGCAGCCGGACTAGCGGCTACACCGGGGAGCTGTTTTTT
CASSRTSGYTGELFF
>NA|TRBJ1-5|TRBV7-9|NA
TGTGCCAGCAGCTCCTTCCCAGGTAATAGCAATCAGCCCCAGCATTTT
CASSSFPGNSNQPQHF
>NA|TRBJ2-1|TRBV9|NA
TGTGCCAGCAGCGTCTCGGGGGTAGGCTCTCATGAGCAGTTCTTC
CASSVSGVGSHEQFF
>NA|TRBJ2-1|TRBV30|TRBD2
TGTGCCTGGAGTCCCCTCTTAGCGGGGGACGGAAATGAGCAGTTCTTC
CAWSPLLAGDGNEQFF
>NA|TRBJ2-3|TRBV15|NA
TGTGCCACCAGCAGAGATCCCGGGGCTCCAGATACGCAGTATTTT
CATSRDPGAPDTQYF
>NA|TRBJ2-3|TRBV29-1|TRBD2
TGCAGCACGAGGGGAGGGGCAACAGATACGCAGTATTTT
CSTRGGATDTQYF
>NA|TRBJ1-1|TRBV25-1|TRBD1
TGTGCCAGCAGGCAAACCGGGACAGGGGTTAAGGGCACTGAAGCTTTCTTT
CASRQTGTGVKGTEAFF
>NA|TRBJ2-2|TRBV7-3|NA
TGTGCCAGCAGCGTCCTAAGAGGGGAGCTGTTTTTT
CASSVLRGELFF
>NA|TRBJ1-1|TRBV7-2|NA
TGTGCCAGCCAATTAAACACTGAAGCTTTCTTT
CASQLNTEAFF
>NA|TRBJ1-2|TRBV5-6|TRBD1
TGTGCCAGCAGCTTTCCGGGACAGGACTATGGCTACACCTTC
CASSFPGQDYGYTF
>few|TRBJ1-2|TRBV27|NA
TGTGCCAGCAGTCTGAAGCCCTCGACACCCGGATTCTTC
CASSLKPSTPGFF
>NA|TRBJ2-1|TRBV7-2|NA
TGTGCCAGCAGCACTTTCCGCCAGGTCTACAATGAGCAGTTCTTC
CASSTFRQVYNEQFF
>few|TRBJ2-1|TRBV20-1|NA
TGCAGTGCTAGCGGTTACAATGAGCAGTTCTTC
CSASGYNEQFF
>few|TRBJ2-1|TRBV19|NA
TGTGCCAGTAGTCCTCGGACCCTTTACAATGAGCAGTTCTTC
CASSPRTLYNEQFF
>NA|TRBJ2-2|TRBV5-1|TRBD2
TGCGCCAGCAGGGGACTAGCGGGAGACACCGGGGAGCTGTTTTTT
CASRGLAGDTGELFF
>NA|TRBJ2-3|TRBV19|NA
TGTGCCAGTAGTAGGATGGATACGCAGTATTTT
CASSRMDTQYF
>NA|TRBJ1-1|TRBV21-1|NA
TGTGCCAGCAGCAAAGGAGCCCCTACTTGGGGGGGGCGGACTGAAGCTTTCTTT
CASSKGAPTWGGRTEAFF
>NA|TRBJ2-5|TRBV20-1|NA
TGCAGTGCTGGGCGGGAGACCCAGTACTTC
CSAGRETQYF
>NA|TRBJ2-1|TRBV18|TRBD1
TGTGCCAGCTCAACGGGACAGGGACTCTACAATGAGCAGTTCTTC
CASSTGQGLYNEQFF
>NA|TRBJ2-5|TRBV28|NA
TGTGCCAGCAGTTTATTCCAGGGGAGGAAGACCCAGTACTTC
CASSLFQGRKTQYF
>NA|TRBJ1-3|TRBV5-6|NA
TGTGCCAGCAGCTTGCAAGGGACGATCTCTGGAAACACCATATATTTT
CASSLQGTISGNTIYF
>NA|TRBJ1-1|TRBV7-2|NA
TGTGCCAGCAGCTTTGGGAGCGCGAACACTGAAGCTTTCTTT
CASSFGSANTEAFF
>NA|TRBJ1-1|TRBV29-1|NA
TGCAGCGTTGCCCACGACAGGTGGAGGACTGAAGCTTTCTTT
CSVAHDRWRTEAFF